These T cell receptor beta chains were read from a single sample in a study of T cell clones after liver transplantation. TCRdb's table, derived via immunoSEQ multiplex PCR, lists solely in-frame clones and lacks some. The sample includes 75,000 to 95,000 clones, 80% to 85% seen only once; the top ten take 2.1%. Material: CD4+ T cells from blood, obtained less than 50 months after liver transplant. Every receptor here comes from a human patient who received a liver transplant. Some T cells may be transferred from the graft donor. The CDR3 runs from the conserved cysteine through the conserved F or W. Each record gives: J gene, CDR3 length, V gene, D gene, CDR3 protein. The D gene is left open where the match is weak.

J: TRBJ2-7; length: 17; V: TRBV5-5; D: -; CDR3: CASSLRLGPPVIREQYF
J: TRBJ1-1; length: 17; V: TRBV5-6; D: -; CDR3: CASSFTSRGWGNTEAFF
J: TRBJ2-2; length: 13; V: TRBV13; D: -; CDR3: CASSLGLTGELFF
J: TRBJ1-2; length: 11; V: TRBV30; D: TRBD1; CDR3: CAWATGGGYTF
J: TRBJ1-4; length: 15; V: TRBV5-6; D: -; CDR3: CASSLAPGRDEKLFF
J: TRBJ2-5; length: 13; V: TRBV19; D: TRBD2; CDR3: CASSISGGETQYF
J: TRBJ2-2; length: 16; V: TRBV4-3; D: -; CDR3: CASSQERRLNTGELFF
J: TRBJ2-2; length: 15; V: TRBV5-4; D: -; CDR3: CASSDVQSNTGELFF
J: TRBJ1-4; length: 14; V: TRBV6-5; D: -; CDR3: CASSPSGPNEKLFF
J: TRBJ1-5; length: 15; V: TRBV5-1; D: TRBD1; CDR3: CASSSPGQVNQPQHF
J: TRBJ1-3; length: 16; V: TRBV19; D: -; CDR3: CASSTGRTESGNTIYF
J: TRBJ1-5; length: 14; V: TRBV7-2; D: -; CDR3: CASSLAGYNQPQHF
J: TRBJ1-2; length: 13; V: TRBV5-4; D: -; CDR3: CASSPGVSYGYTF
J: TRBJ2-7; length: 13; V: TRBV29-1; D: TRBD1; CDR3: CSVSGTGGNEQYF
J: TRBJ2-1; length: 16; V: TRBV10-3; D: TRBD2; CDR3: CAISESGTSGRNEQFF
J: TRBJ2-1; length: 17; V: TRBV7-2; D: -; CDR3: CASSRIGGEGGRDEQFF
J: TRBJ1-1; length: 16; V: TRBV5-4; D: -; CDR3: CASSLGATGLLTGAFF
J: TRBJ2-1; length: 16; V: TRBV19; D: TRBD1; CDR3: CASSLLPGQGVNEQFF
J: TRBJ1-5; length: 12; V: TRBV15; D: -; CDR3: CATGAANQPQHF
J: TRBJ1-6; length: 16; V: TRBV19; D: TRBD1; CDR3: CASSNIRQGENSPLHF
J: TRBJ1-4; length: 12; V: TRBV4-2; D: -; CDR3: CASSQDVEKLFF
J: TRBJ1-1; length: 15; V: TRBV5-1; D: TRBD1; CDR3: CASSYPGQANTEAFF
J: TRBJ2-2; length: 13; V: TRBV19; D: -; CDR3: CASSIWGSGELFF
J: TRBJ2-1; length: 16; V: TRBV5-1; D: -; CDR3: CASSRKRDNSYNEQFF
J: TRBJ2-2; length: 18; V: TRBV5-1; D: TRBD1; CDR3: CASRTGTGLTSNTGELFF
J: TRBJ2-5; length: 13; V: TRBV10-3; D: -; CDR3: CAISEVREETQYF
J: TRBJ2-1; length: 14; V: TRBV30; D: -; CDR3: CAWAPPPFTSEQFF
J: TRBJ2-5; length: 11; V: TRBV20-1; D: -; CDR3: CSAMPKETQYF
J: TRBJ2-3; length: 17; V: TRBV5-1; D: TRBD2; CDR3: CASSAELAGGPRGTQYF
J: TRBJ2-7; length: 12; V: TRBV7-8; D: -; CDR3: CASSFRAYEQYF
J: TRBJ1-4; length: 16; V: TRBV19; D: -; CDR3: CASRKGIVSANEKLFF
J: TRBJ1-3; length: 17; V: TRBV5-4; D: TRBD1; CDR3: CASSPTPGQISGNTIYF
J: TRBJ2-3; length: 14; V: TRBV29-1; D: TRBD2; CDR3: CSVGAGVPTDTQYF
J: TRBJ1-5; length: 15; V: TRBV23-1; D: -; CDR3: CASRLIGGECQPQHF
J: TRBJ2-5; length: 12; V: TRBV27; D: -; CDR3: CASRTDIGTQYF
J: TRBJ2-3; length: 14; V: TRBV29-1; D: TRBD2; CDR3: CSVVSSGSTDTQYF
J: TRBJ1-4; length: 14; V: TRBV2; D: TRBD1; CDR3: CASRGGLTNEKLFF
J: TRBJ1-2; length: 14; V: TRBV12-5; D: TRBD1; CDR3: CASGPDRGYYGYTF
J: TRBJ1-1; length: 11; V: TRBV4-3; D: -; CDR3: CASSQNTEAFF
J: TRBJ2-1; length: 14; V: TRBV5-1; D: TRBD1; CDR3: CASSGGQGYDEQFF
J: TRBJ1-2; length: 15; V: TRBV6-1; D: -; CDR3: CASSEEGQGVYGYTF
J: TRBJ1-2; length: 12; V: TRBV5-1; D: -; CDR3: CASSEPASGYTF
J: TRBJ2-5; length: 13; V: TRBV5-4; D: TRBD2; CDR3: CASSWRGGETQYF
J: TRBJ2-7; length: 14; V: TRBV11-3; D: TRBD1; CDR3: CASSPGTGLYEQYF
J: TRBJ2-7; length: 15; V: TRBV7-6; D: -; CDR3: CASSLEVSRCNEQYF
J: TRBJ1-5; length: 14; V: TRBV6-6; D: -; CDR3: CASRARDGNQPQHF
J: TRBJ1-2; length: 16; V: TRBV5-3; D: -; CDR3: CARRQLGFGGPYGYTF
J: TRBJ2-5; length: 15; V: TRBV19; D: TRBD1; CDR3: CASSTKQGGGETQYF
J: TRBJ2-3; length: 16; V: TRBV11-2; D: TRBD2; CDR3: CASSLNTGGGTDTQYF
J: TRBJ2-5; length: 14; V: TRBV6-5; D: -; CDR3: CASRPRGSWETQYF
J: TRBJ2-5; length: 16; V: TRBV27; D: TRBD2; CDR3: CASSLNFGQGGETQYF
J: TRBJ2-1; length: 13; V: TRBV19; D: TRBD1; CDR3: CASRQGAYNEQFF
J: TRBJ2-2; length: 13; V: TRBV11-3; D: -; CDR3: CASSRTPTGELFF
J: TRBJ2-7; length: 16; V: TRBV5-5; D: -; CDR3: CASSAQVLISTYEQYF
J: TRBJ2-1; length: 14; V: TRBV7-9; D: -; CDR3: CASTQASRANEQFF